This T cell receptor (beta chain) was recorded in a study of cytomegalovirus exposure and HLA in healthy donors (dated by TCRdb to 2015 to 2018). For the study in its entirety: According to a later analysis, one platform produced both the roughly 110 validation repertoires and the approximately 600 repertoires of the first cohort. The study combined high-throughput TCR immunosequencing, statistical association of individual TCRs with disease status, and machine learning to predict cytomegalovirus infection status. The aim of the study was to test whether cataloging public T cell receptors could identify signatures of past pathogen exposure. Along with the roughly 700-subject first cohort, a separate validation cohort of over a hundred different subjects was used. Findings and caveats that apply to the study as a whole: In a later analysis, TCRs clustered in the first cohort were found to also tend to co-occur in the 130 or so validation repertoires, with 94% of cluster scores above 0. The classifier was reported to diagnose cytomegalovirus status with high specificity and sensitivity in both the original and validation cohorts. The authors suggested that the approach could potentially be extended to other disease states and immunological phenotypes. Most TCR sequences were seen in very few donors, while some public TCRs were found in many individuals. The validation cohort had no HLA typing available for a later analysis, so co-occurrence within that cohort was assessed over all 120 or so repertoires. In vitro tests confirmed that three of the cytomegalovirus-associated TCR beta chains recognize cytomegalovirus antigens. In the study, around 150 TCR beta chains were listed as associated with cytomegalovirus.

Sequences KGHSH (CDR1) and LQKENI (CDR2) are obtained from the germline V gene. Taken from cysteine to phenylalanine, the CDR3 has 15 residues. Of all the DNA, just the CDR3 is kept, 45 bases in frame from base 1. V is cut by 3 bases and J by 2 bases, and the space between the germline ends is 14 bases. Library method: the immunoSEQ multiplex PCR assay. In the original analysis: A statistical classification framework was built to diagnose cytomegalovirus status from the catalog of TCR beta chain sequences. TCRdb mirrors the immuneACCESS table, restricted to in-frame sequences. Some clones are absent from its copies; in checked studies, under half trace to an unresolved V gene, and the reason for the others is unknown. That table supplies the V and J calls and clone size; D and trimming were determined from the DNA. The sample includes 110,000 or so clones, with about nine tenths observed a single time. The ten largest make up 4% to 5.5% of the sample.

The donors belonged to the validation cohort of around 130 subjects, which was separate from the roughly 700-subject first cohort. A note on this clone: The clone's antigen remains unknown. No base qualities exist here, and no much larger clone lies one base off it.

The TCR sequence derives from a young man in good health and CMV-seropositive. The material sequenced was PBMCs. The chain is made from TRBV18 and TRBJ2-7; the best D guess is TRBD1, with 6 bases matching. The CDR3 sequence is CASSPRRDKAYEQYF. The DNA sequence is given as TGTGCCAGCTCACCCAGACGGGACAAGGCCTACGAGCAGTACTTC.